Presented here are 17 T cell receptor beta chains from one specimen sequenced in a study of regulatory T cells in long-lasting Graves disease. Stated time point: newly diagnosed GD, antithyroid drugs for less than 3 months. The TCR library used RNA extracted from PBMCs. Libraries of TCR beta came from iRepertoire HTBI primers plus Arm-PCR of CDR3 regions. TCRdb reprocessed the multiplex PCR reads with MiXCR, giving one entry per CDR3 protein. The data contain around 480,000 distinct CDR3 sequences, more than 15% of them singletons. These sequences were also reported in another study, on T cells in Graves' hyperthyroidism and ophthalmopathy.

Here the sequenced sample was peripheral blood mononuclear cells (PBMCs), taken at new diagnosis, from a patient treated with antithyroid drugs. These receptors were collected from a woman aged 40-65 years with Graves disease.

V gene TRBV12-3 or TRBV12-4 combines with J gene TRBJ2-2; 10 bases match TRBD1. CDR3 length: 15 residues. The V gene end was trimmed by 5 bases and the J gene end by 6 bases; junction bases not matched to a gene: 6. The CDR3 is CASSPGTGVPGELFF. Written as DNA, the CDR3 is TGTGCCAGCAGTCCCGGGACAGGGGTTCCCGGGGAGCTGTTTTTT.

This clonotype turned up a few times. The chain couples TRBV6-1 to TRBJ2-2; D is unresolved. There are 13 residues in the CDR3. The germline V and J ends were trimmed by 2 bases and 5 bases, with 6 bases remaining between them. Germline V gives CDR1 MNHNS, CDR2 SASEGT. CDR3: CASSEMGTGELFF. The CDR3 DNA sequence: TGTGCCAGCAGTGAAATGGGGACCGGGGAGCTGTTTTTT.

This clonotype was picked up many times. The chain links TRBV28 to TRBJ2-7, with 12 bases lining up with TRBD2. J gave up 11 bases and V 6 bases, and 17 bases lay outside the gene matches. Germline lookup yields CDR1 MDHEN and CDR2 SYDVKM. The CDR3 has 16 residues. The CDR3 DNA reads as TGTGCCAGCAGGCCCGGAGACAGGCCTAGCGGGGGGGATAAGTACTTC. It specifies CASRPGDRPSGGDKYF.

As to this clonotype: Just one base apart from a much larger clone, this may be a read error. The CDR3 here is CASRTLLGSTEAFF. The CDR3 bases are TGTGCCAGCAGGACCCTTTTGGGAAGCACTGAAGCTTTCTTT. The chain couples TRBV12-3 or TRBV12-4 to TRBJ1-1; no reliable D call. V lost 6 bases and J 4 bases, leaving 15 bases between the germline ends. The CDR3 has 14 residues.

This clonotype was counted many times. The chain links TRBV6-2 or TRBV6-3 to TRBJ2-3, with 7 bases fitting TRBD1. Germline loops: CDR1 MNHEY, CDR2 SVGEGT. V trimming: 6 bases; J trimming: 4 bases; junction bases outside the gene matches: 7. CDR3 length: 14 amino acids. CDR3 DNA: TGTGCCAGCAGACCAACAGGGGCCTCAGATACGCAGTATTTT. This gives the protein CASRPTGASDTQYF.

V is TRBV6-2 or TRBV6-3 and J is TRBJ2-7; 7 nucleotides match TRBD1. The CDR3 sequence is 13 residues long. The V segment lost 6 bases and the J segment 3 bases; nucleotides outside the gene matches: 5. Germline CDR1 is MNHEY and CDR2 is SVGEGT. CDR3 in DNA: TGTGCCAGCAGAAGGACAGGAGGCTACGAGCAGTACTTC. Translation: CASRRTGGYEQYF.

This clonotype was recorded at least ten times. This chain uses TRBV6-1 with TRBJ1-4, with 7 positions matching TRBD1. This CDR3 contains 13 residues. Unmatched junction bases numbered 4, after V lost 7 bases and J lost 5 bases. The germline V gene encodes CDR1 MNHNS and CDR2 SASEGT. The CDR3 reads CASKTGPNEKLFF. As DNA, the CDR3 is TGTGCCAGCAAGACAGGGCCCAATGAAAAACTGTTTTTT.

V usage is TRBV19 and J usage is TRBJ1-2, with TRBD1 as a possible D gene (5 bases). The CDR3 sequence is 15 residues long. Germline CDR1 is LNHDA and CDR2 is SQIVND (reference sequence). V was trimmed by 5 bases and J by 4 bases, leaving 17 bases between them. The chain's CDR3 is CASSPYPAGSYGYTF. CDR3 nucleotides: TGTGCCAGTAGTCCATATCCGGCAGGGTCCTATGGCTACACCTTC.

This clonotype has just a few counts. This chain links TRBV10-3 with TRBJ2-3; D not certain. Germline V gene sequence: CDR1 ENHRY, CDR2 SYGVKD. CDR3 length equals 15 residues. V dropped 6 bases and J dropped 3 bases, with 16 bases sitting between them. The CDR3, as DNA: TGTGCCATCAGCAGCATATTAGTTGGAACAGATACGCAGTATTTT. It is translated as CAISSILVGTDTQYF.

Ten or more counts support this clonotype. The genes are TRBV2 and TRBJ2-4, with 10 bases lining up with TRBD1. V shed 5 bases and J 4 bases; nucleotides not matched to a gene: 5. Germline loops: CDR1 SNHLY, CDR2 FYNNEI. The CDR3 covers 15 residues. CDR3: CASSLTGGQKNIQYF. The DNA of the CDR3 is TGTGCCAGCAGTTTGACAGGGGGCCAAAAAAACATTCAGTACTTC.

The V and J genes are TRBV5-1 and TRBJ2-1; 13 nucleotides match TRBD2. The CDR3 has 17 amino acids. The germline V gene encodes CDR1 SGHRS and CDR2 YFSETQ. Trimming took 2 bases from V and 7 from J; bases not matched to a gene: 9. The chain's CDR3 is CASSFPGLAGPRNEQFF. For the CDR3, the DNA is TGCGCCAGCAGCTTTCCGGGACTAGCGGGGCCAAGGAATGAGCAGTTCTTC.

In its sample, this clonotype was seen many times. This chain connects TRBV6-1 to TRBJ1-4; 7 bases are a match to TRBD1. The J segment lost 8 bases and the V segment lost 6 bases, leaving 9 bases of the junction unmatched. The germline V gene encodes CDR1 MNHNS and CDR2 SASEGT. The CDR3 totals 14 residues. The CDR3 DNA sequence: TGTGCCAGCAGAAACAGGGGTTTTAAGGAAAAACTGTTTTTT. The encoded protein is CASRNRGFKEKLFF.

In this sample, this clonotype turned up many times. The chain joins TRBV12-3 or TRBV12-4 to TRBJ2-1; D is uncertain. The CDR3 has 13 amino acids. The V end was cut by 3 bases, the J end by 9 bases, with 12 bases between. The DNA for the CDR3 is TGTGCCAGCAGTTTTGTTCCAAGGGCTGAGCAGTTCTTC. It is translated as CASSFVPRAEQFF.

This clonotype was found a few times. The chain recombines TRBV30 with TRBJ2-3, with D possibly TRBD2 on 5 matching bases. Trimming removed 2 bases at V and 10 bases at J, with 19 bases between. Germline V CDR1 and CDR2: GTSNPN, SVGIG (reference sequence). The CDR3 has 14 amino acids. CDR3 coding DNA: TGTGCCTGGAGTTGGCTAGCCCTTCGCGAGCCGCAGTATTTT. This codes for CAWSWLALREPQYF.

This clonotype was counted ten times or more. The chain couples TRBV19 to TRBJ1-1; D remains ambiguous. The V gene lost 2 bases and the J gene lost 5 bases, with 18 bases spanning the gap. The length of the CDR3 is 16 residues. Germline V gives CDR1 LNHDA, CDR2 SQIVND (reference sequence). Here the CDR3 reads CASSIPGVLSRTEAFF. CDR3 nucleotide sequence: TGTGCCAGTAGTATACCAGGTGTACTCAGTCGAACTGAAGCTTTCTTT. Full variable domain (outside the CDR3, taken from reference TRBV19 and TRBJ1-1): DGGITQSPKYLFRKEGQNVTLSCEQNLNHDAMYWYRQDPGQGLRLIYYSQIVNDFQKGDIAEGYSVSREKKESFPLTVTSAQKNPTAFYLCASSIPGVLSRTEAFFGQGTRLTVV.

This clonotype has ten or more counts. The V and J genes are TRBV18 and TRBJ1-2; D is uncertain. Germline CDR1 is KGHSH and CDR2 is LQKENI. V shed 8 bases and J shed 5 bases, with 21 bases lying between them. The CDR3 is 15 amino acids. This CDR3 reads CASGRGADRVYGYTF. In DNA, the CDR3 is TGTGCCAGCGGACGCGGCGCGGACCGCGTTTATGGCTACACCTTC.

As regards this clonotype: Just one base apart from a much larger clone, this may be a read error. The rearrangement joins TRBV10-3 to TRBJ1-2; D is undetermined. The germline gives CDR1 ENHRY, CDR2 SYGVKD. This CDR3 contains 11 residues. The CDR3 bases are TGTGCCGTCAGTGAGATTTATGGCTACACCTTC. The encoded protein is CAVSEIYGYTF.